A selection of T cell receptor beta chains follows, all from one sample in a study of T cells after yellow fever vaccination. TCRdb re-called the 5' RACE reads through MiXCR, storing one row per CDR3 protein. The sample lists some 300,000 distinct CDR3 sequences, about 8.3% occurring once. The specimen was PBMCs, collected more than 40 days after the first yellow fever vaccination. The receptor source for this set is a young man who received the YFV17D yellow fever vaccine. Both conserved end residues are part of each CDR3. Each record gives: J gene, V gene, CDR3 protein.

J: TRBJ2-1; V: TRBV20-1; CDR3: CSARDGTVPLQFF
J: TRBJ1-2; V: TRBV7-2; CDR3: CASSFLSYGYTF
J: TRBJ2-3; V: TRBV5-1; CDR3: CASSLDSGENTQYF
J: TRBJ2-1; V: TRBV2; CDR3: CASSEVNREAGQFF
J: TRBJ2-1; V: TRBV6-5; CDR3: CAIGPGGSEQFF
J: TRBJ1-6; V: TRBV4-1; CDR3: CASSQKHSSSYNSPLHF
J: TRBJ2-2; V: TRBV18; CDR3: CASSPRAGELFF
J: TRBJ1-1; V: TRBV5-4; CDR3: CASSSDQNRGGTEAFF
J: TRBJ2-1; V: TRBV7-2; CDR3: CASSLWSQGGYNEQFF
J: TRBJ1-2; V: TRBV29-1; CDR3: CSVGVGQNYGYTF
J: TRBJ1-5; V: TRBV12-3/TRBV12-4; CDR3: CASSFGQGASQPQHF
J: TRBJ1-2; V: TRBV5-1; CDR3: CASSLFSFGYTF
J: TRBJ2-5; V: TRBV12-3/TRBV12-4; CDR3: CASKEGGRETQYF
J: TRBJ1-5; V: TRBV12-3/TRBV12-4; CDR3: CASSTKLHRVRRPQPQHF
J: TRBJ2-7; V: TRBV29-1; CDR3: CSVGQLSYEQYF
J: TRBJ2-3; V: TRBV7-2; CDR3: CASSLSGGNTDTQYF
J: TRBJ1-1; V: TRBV20-1; CDR3: CSAPDRALVAFF
J: TRBJ1-3; V: TRBV20-1; CDR3: CSAREDRDPNTIYF
J: TRBJ2-3; V: TRBV5-1; CDR3: CASSPDRARGQYF
J: TRBJ2-3; V: TRBV4-3; CDR3: CASSQHPGQGIGDTQYF
J: TRBJ2-3; V: TRBV3-1; CDR3: CASTPPRGDTQYF
J: TRBJ2-2; V: TRBV6-1; CDR3: CASRPDRGNTGELFF
J: TRBJ2-5; V: TRBV29-1; CDR3: CSVGIGWETQYF
J: TRBJ1-2; V: TRBV5-1; CDR3: CASSGRDRGLFNYGYTF
J: TRBJ1-6; V: TRBV12-3/TRBV12-4; CDR3: CASTITGYNSPLHF
J: TRBJ1-5; V: TRBV5-1; CDR3: CASSLDSKNQPQHF
J: TRBJ2-1; V: TRBV4-2; CDR3: CASTPRGLADSHSYNEQFF
J: TRBJ2-2; V: TRBV24-1; CDR3: CATSDDSETGELFF
J: TRBJ2-7; V: TRBV19; CDR3: CASSPPDRYEQYF
J: TRBJ1-6; V: TRBV2; CDR3: CASSEGGRVYNSPLHF
J: TRBJ1-2; V: TRBV11-1; CDR3: CASSLTGQGWSANYGYTF
J: TRBJ2-5; V: TRBV7-7; CDR3: CASSSSGTSGTQYF
J: TRBJ2-1; V: TRBV2; CDR3: CASTEVGLDAYNEQFF
J: TRBJ1-3; V: TRBV7-2; CDR3: CASSPDRGHGNTIYF
J: TRBJ1-1; V: TRBV12-3/TRBV12-4; CDR3: CASRTQGDVGAFF
J: TRBJ1-5; V: TRBV5-8; CDR3: CASSPQGAVHQPQHF
J: TRBJ1-2; V: TRBV20-1; CDR3: CSARTTAPNYGYTF
J: TRBJ2-3; V: TRBV6-2/TRBV6-3; CDR3: CASSYSRSWSRGGQDTQYF
J: TRBJ1-6; V: TRBV7-9; CDR3: CASSLVAGVSPLHF
J: TRBJ1-1; V: TRBV12-3/TRBV12-4; CDR3: CASSSTSPTEAFF
J: TRBJ2-1; V: TRBV20-1; CDR3: CSALAGGPGEQFF
J: TRBJ2-5; V: TRBV7-2; CDR3: CASSARPGEETQYF
J: TRBJ1-1; V: TRBV18; CDR3: CASSPVNGNTEAFF
J: TRBJ2-5; V: TRBV5-6; CDR3: CASSRGGLEETQYF
J: TRBJ2-3; V: TRBV12-3/TRBV12-4; CDR3: CASRRIGLLTDTQYF
J: TRBJ2-5; V: TRBV4-1; CDR3: CASSQAQNVQETQYF
J: TRBJ1-3; V: TRBV2; CDR3: CASSWISGNTIYF
J: TRBJ1-2; V: TRBV20-1; CDR3: CSARFGQGRDGYTF
J: TRBJ2-3; V: TRBV6-1; CDR3: CATTTHDRGGTDTQYF
J: TRBJ2-3; V: TRBV4-3; CDR3: CASSQDRFDADTQYF
J: TRBJ1-2; V: TRBV18; CDR3: CASSAWTGGSRGYTF
J: TRBJ2-1; V: TRBV9; CDR3: CASSARPYNEQFF
J: TRBJ1-1; V: TRBV5-1; CDR3: CASRPGPTNTEAFF
J: TRBJ1-2; V: TRBV27; CDR3: CASSTTPGGTLGDTF
J: TRBJ2-5; V: TRBV6-6; CDR3: CASSRTIETQYF
J: TRBJ2-7; V: TRBV5-1; CDR3: CASSPPGPNVEQYF
J: TRBJ2-5; V: TRBV7-2; CDR3: CASSPNLGETQYF
J: TRBJ2-1; V: TRBV12-3/TRBV12-4; CDR3: CASRSEGNEQFF
J: TRBJ2-7; V: TRBV3-1; CDR3: CASSQIAGPYEQYF
J: TRBJ2-2; V: TRBV2; CDR3: CASAELTGELFF